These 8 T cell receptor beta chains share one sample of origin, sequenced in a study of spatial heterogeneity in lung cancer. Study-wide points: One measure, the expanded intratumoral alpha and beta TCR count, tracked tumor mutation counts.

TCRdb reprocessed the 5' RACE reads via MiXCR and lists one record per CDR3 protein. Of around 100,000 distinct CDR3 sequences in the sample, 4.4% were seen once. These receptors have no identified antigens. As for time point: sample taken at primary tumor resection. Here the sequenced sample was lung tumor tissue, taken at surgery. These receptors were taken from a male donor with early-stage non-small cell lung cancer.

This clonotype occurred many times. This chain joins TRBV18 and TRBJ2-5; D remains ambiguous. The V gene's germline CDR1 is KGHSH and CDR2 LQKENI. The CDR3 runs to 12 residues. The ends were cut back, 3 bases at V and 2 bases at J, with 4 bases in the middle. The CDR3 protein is CASSPAQETQYF. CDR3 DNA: TGTGCCAGCTCACCGGCGCAAGAGACCCAGTACTTC.

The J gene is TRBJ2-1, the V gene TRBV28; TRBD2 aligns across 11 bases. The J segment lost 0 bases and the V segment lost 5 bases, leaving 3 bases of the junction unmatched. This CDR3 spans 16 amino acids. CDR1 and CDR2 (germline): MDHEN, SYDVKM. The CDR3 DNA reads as TGTGCCAGCAGTAGGGGACTAGCGGTCTCCTACAATGAGCAGTTCTTC. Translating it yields CASSRGLAVSYNEQFF.

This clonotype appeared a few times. The CDR3 spells CASSQDWASGQETQYF. The CDR3 DNA is TGTGCCAGCAGCCAAGATTGGGCTAGCGGGCAAGAGACCCAGTACTTC. The J gene is TRBJ2-5, the V gene TRBV3-1; 8 nucleotides agree with TRBD2. With 0 bases clipped from V and 2 bases from J, the junction kept 5 bases outside the gene matches. The CDR3 spans 16 residues. Germline values: CDR1 LGHDT, CDR2 YNNKEL (reference sequence).

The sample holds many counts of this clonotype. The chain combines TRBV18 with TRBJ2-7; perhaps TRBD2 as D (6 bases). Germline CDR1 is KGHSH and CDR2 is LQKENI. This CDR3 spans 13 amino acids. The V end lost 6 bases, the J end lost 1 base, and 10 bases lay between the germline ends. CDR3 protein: CASSEGGSYEQYF. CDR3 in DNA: TGTGCCAGCTCCGAAGGAGGGTCCTACGAGCAGTACTTC.

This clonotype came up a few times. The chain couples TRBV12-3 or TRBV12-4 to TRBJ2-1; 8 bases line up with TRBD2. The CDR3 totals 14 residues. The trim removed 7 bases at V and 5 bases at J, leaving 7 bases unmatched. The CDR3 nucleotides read TGTGCCAGCACCGAACTAGCGGAGCACAATGAGCAGTTCTTC. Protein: CASTELAEHNEQFF.

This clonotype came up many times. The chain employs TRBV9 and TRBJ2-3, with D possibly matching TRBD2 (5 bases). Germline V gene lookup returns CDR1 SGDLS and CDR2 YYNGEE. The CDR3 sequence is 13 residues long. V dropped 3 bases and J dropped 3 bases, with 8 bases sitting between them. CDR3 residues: CASSGRDTDTQYF. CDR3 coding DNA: TGTGCCAGCAGCGGCCGGGATACAGATACGCAGTATTTT.

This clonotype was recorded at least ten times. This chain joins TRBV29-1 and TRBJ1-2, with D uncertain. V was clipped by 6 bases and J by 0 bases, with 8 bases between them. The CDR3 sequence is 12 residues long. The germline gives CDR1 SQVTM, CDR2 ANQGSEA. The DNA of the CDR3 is TGCAGCGTAGTCGGACCTAACTATGGCTACACCTTC. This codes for CSVVGPNYGYTF.

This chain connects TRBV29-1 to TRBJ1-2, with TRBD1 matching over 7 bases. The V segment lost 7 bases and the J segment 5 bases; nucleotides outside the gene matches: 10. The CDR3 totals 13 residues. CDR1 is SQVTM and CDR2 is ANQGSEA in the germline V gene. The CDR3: CSGAMTGRYGYTF. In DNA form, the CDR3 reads TGCAGCGGCGCAATGACAGGGCGATATGGCTACACCTTC.